The rows below give T cell receptor beta chains drawn from one sample of a study of regulatory T cells in long-lasting Graves disease. TCRdb reprocessed the multiplex PCR reads with MiXCR, giving one entry per CDR3 protein. In the table there are 360,000 or so distinct CDR3 sequences, 15% to 20% of which are singletons. The sample also formed part of further work on T cells in Graves' hyperthyroidism and ophthalmopathy.

This material consisted of peripheral blood mononuclear cells (PBMCs), taken at new diagnosis, from a patient treated with antithyroid drugs. The receptors originated from a woman aged 18-35 years with Graves disease. CDR3s include the opening cysteine and the closing phenylalanine or tryptophan. D genes are given only for firm matches. Clone size is shown for a subset of rows, as once, few, many or a class of expanded clone.

j_call,v_call,d_call,clone_size,cdr3_aa,cdr3_nt
TRBJ2-7,TRBV12-3/TRBV12-4,.,.,CASSIASGGSYEQYF,TGTGCCAGCAGCATCGCCTCCGGCGGGTCCTACGAGCAGTACTTC
TRBJ1-4,TRBV7-9,.,many,CASSSGQYNEKLFF,TGTGCCAGCAGCTCAGGACAGTACAATGAAAAACTGTTTTTT
TRBJ2-7,TRBV20-1,TRBD1,many,CSARGQGVNYEQYF,TGCAGTGCTAGAGGACAGGGTGTAAACTACGAGCAGTACTTC
TRBJ2-3,TRBV6-2/TRBV6-3,TRBD2,many,CASSYKRGLADTDTQYF,TGTGCCAGCAGTTACAAGCGGGGACTAGCGGACACAGATACGCAGTATTTT
TRBJ1-4,TRBV6-2/TRBV6-3,.,.,CASSGDGFATNEKLSF,TGTGCCAGCAGTGGGGACGGGTTTGCAACTAATGAAAAACTGTCTTTT
TRBJ2-3,TRBV7-6,.,.,CASSLLGQSTDTQYF,TGTGCCAGCAGCTTGCTCGGACAGAGCACAGATACGCAGTATTTT
TRBJ2-2,TRBV5-6,.,few,CASSLQGGGTGELFF,TGTGCCAGCAGCCTCCAGGGGGGGGGAACCGGGGAGCTGTTTTTT
TRBJ2-2,TRBV11-3,TRBD2,few,CASSRRGADTGELFF,TGTGCCAGCAGCCGGCGGGGGGCCGACACCGGGGAGCTGTTTTTT
TRBJ2-6,TRBV15,TRBD1,few,CATSRETGAGANVLTF,TGTGCCACCAGCAGGGAAACAGGGGCTGGGGCCAACGTCCTGACTTTC
TRBJ2-2,TRBV11-2,.,many,CASSSGAEGNTGELFF,TGTGCCAGCAGCTCAGGAGCGGAAGGGAACACCGGGGAGCTGTTTTTT
TRBJ1-2,TRBV30,.,.,CAWRSGGQGMNGYTF,TGTGCCTGGAGGTCGGGGGGTCAGGGAATGAATGGCTACACCTTC
TRBJ1-1,TRBV11-2,.,many,CASSGGGGPEAFF,TGTGCCAGCAGCGGCGGGGGGGGACCCGAAGCTTTCTTT
TRBJ2-3,TRBV20-1,.,many,CARGGTDTQYF,TGCGCCCGAGGGGGCACAGATACGCAGTATTTT
TRBJ2-5,TRBV11-2,.,many,CASTPRPALRGSALSETQYF,TGTGCCAGCACCCCCAGGCCGGCGTTGCGAGGATCCGCCTTGTCAGAGACCCAGTACTTC
TRBJ2-2,TRBV5-1,TRBD2,many,CASSPETSGLTGELFF,TGTGCCAGCAGCCCCGAGACTAGCGGCTTGACCGGGGAGCTGTTTTTT
TRBJ2-7,TRBV20-1,TRBD2,many,CSGSGRTYEQYF,TGCAGTGGGAGCGGGAGGACCTACGAGCAGTACTTC
TRBJ2-5,TRBV6-1,.,.,CASAPSETETQYF,TGTGCCAGCGCACCGAGCGAAACGGAGACCCAGTACTTC
TRBJ2-3,TRBV2,.,many,CASSEGALLDTQYF,TGTGCCAGCAGTGAAGGGGCGCTTTTGGATACGCAGTATTTT
TRBJ2-7,TRBV4-1,.,many,CASSIRQVGGYEQYF,TGCGCCAGCAGCATCCGACAGGTCGGGGGTTACGAGCAGTACTTC
TRBJ1-2,TRBV10-3,TRBD1,few,CAISAVGTGDSGYTF,TGTGCCATCAGTGCTGTCGGAACAGGGGATAGTGGCTACACCTTC
TRBJ2-1,TRBV7-9,.,.,CASSLEGSGQFF,TGTGCCAGCAGCTTAGAAGGGAGCGGGCAGTTCTTC
TRBJ2-4,TRBV6-2/TRBV6-3,TRBD1,.,CASSPPGQGAFQYF,TGTGCCAGCAGCCCACCGGGACAGGGGGCTTTTCAGTACTTC
TRBJ2-1,TRBV28,.,many,CASSFPPGGPGEQFF,TGTGCCAGCAGTTTCCCTCCAGGGGGGCCGGGTGAGCAGTTCTTC
TRBJ2-1,TRBV19,TRBD1,few,CASAGTGYIDEQFF,TGTGCCAGCGCCGGGACAGGGTATATTGATGAGCAGTTCTTC
TRBJ2-7,TRBV11-2,.,many,CASRTPKVGYEQYF,TGTGCCAGCAGGACGCCTAAGGTCGGCTACGAGCAGTACTTC
TRBJ1-2,TRBV30,TRBD1,.,CAWSVRGAGYTF,TGTGCCTGGAGTGTCAGGGGGGCTGGCTACACCTTC
TRBJ2-5,TRBV20-1,TRBD2,many,CSARVLAGVGPQVGQQETQYF,TGCAGTGCTAGAGTACTAGCGGGAGTTGGACCCCAGGTCGGCCAACAAGAGACCCAGTACTTC
TRBJ1-1,TRBV10-3,TRBD1,.,CAISTPGQGYTEAFF,TGTGCCATCAGCACTCCGGGACAGGGCTACACTGAAGCTTTCTTT
TRBJ1-2,TRBV28,.,many,CASSFGGESYGYTF,TGTGCCAGCAGTTTTGGGGGCGAATCCTATGGCTACACCTTC
TRBJ2-4,TRBV5-6,.,.,CASSPVGQTKNIQYF,TGTGCCAGCAGCCCGGTTGGACAGACCAAAAACATTCAGTACTTC
TRBJ2-7,TRBV15,.,.,CATSRTGNPPREQYF,TGTGCCACCAGCAGGACAGGAAACCCCCCGCGAGAGCAGTACTTC
TRBJ2-3,TRBV9,TRBD2,many,CASSVGGGGPTDTQYF,TGTGCCAGCAGCGTAGGAGGCGGGGGGCCCACAGATACGCAGTATTTT
TRBJ1-1,TRBV2,.,many,CASSEQHTEAFF,TGTGCCAGCAGTGAACAGCACACTGAAGCTTTCTTT
TRBJ2-5,TRBV2,TRBD2,many,CASSLVRAGFEETQYF,TGTGCCAGCAGTCTTGTCCGAGCGGGGTTTGAGGAGACCCAGTACTTC
TRBJ1-2,TRBV6-1,TRBD1,.,CASSPTGFGYTF,TGTGCCAGCAGCCCGACAGGGTTTGGCTACACCTTC
TRBJ1-2,TRBV9,TRBD1,few,CASSIRITGVDYGYTF,TGTGCCAGCAGCATCAGGATAACAGGGGTAGACTATGGCTACACCTTC
TRBJ1-5,TRBV6-1,TRBD1,many,CASSPRTGAHNQPQHF,TGTGCCAGCAGTCCGCGGACAGGGGCCCACAATCAGCCCCAGCATTTT
TRBJ1-3,TRBV5-6,.,once,CASSLVTRSYSGNTIYF,TGTGCCAGCAGCTTGGTAACCCGCAGCTACTCTGGAAACACCATATATTTT
TRBJ2-3,TRBV11-2,TRBD2,many,CASSFPSGVSRDTQYF,TGTGCCAGCAGTTTCCCCAGCGGGGTTTCGCGAGATACGCAGTATTTT
TRBJ2-1,TRBV5-1,TRBD2,many,CASSLALAGNEQFF,TGCGCCAGCAGCTTGGCCCTAGCGGGCAATGAGCAGTTCTTC